Following are 3 T cell receptor beta chains from one sample sequenced in a study of breast tumors, draining lymph nodes, adjacent tissues (dated by TCRdb to between 2015 and 2016). Libraries were made using multiplex PCR. Instrument used: Illumina HiSeq 2000. Using fastp at Q25 and MiXCR, TCRdb reprocessed the public reads and kept productive beta chains. Each CDR3 protein appears once, grouped with its most common genes and DNA. Present in this sample are around 120,000 distinct CDR3 sequences, nearly 20% of which were seen just once. The ten biggest clones cover 3% to 4% of the sample. The axillary draining lymph nodes of breast cancer patients were the source of the lymph node samples. Sequencing used axillary lymph node tissue. These receptors came from a female donor with breast cancer. Some clones in this sample may be carry-over from other donors' samples.

This clonotype was seen at least ten times. The chain employs TRBV10-3 and TRBJ1-2, with a tentative D call TRBD1 (5 bases). The germline gives CDR1 ENHRY, CDR2 SYGVKD. This CDR3 has 12 amino acids. V gave up 3 bases and J gave up 7 bases, with 9 bases separating them. CDR3 bases: TGTGCCATCAGTGATCGGGGGTCTGGCTACACCTTC. Translated, it gives CAISDRGSGYTF.

The chain has TRBV20-1 and TRBJ1-1; 9 nucleotides agree with TRBD1. This CDR3 contains 12 residues. CDR1 and CDR2 (germline): DFQATT, SNEGSKA (reference sequence). The trim removed 6 bases at V and 3 bases at J, leaving 2 bases unmatched. The CDR3 protein is CSAGTGYTEAFF. CDR3 sequence (DNA): TGCAGTGCCGGGACAGGGTACACTGAAGCTTTCTTT.

This clonotype was detected ten times or more. The genes are TRBV29-1 and TRBJ2-1; 11 bases are shared with TRBD1. Germline V gene lookup returns CDR1 SQVTM and CDR2 ANQGSEA. There are 15 residues in the CDR3. The V and J ends lost 8 bases and 5 bases, in that order; junction bases with no gene match: 11. CDR3 DNA: TGCAGCTCAGCTCTTGGGACAGGGGGAAACAATGAGCAGTTCTTC. Protein: CSSALGTGGNNEQFF.